These T cell receptor beta chains were read from a single sample in a study of cytomegalovirus exposure and HLA in healthy donors. The assay was immunoSEQ multiplex PCR, and TCRdb's table has in-frame clones only and misses some. The sample gives under 250,000 clones, about 83% of which show up once; about 1.2% is in the top ten. Specimen: PBMCs. These receptor sequences come from a human donor in good health. Each CDR3 is given with its conserved first and last residue. The D gene is left open where the match is weak. A row's size may be missing; if present it is once, few, many or a size class.

v_gene	j_gene	abundance	d_gene	CDR3nt	CDR3aa
TRBV7-3	TRBJ2-3	-	TRBD2	TGTGCCAGCAGCTTAGGTTTCGATAGCGGGCTCACAGATACGCAGTATTTT	CASSLGFDSGLTDTQYF
TRBV7-6	TRBJ2-3	-	TRBD2	TGTGCCTCGCGAGCGGGAATACCCACAGATACGCAGTATTTT	CASRAGIPTDTQYF
TRBV5-4	TRBJ2-2	-	TRBD2	TGTGCCAGCAGCTCGACTAGCGGGAGGCCCGGGGAGCTGTTTTTT	CASSSTSGRPGELFF
TRBV7-6	TRBJ1-5	once	-	TGTGCCAGCAAAAGCAATTCGGGGAACAATCAGCCCCAGCATTTT	CASKSNSGNNQPQHF
TRBV7-9	TRBJ2-1	-	TRBD2	TGTGCCAGCAGCTTAGAAGGGACTAGCGGGATCGATGAGCAGTTCTTC	CASSLEGTSGIDEQFF
TRBV5-1	TRBJ2-7	-	TRBD2	TGCGCCAGCAGCTTACTAGCGGGAGTCGGGTACGAGCAGTACTTC	CASSLLAGVGYEQYF
TRBV7-9	TRBJ2-7	once	-	TGTGCCAGCAGCCGAGGCCTTCGGGGGGCAGGGCTGTACGAGCAGTACTTC	CASSRGLRGAGLYEQYF
TRBV27	TRBJ1-1	-	TRBD1	TGTGCCAGCAGTTTATCCAAGACAGGGTTGGCCACTGAAGCTTTCTTT	CASSLSKTGLATEAFF
TRBV21-1	TRBJ1-2	-	-	TGTGCCAGCAGCAAAATTGGAACAGGGGGCAACTATGGCTACACCTTC	CASSKIGTGGNYGYTF
TRBV4-2	TRBJ2-1	-	TRBD2	TGTGCCAGCAGCCGGATTAAGGAGGGAGGGCCCCACAATGAGCAGTTCTTC	CASSRIKEGGPHNEQFF
TRBV30	TRBJ2-5	-	-	TGTGCCTGGAGTGTGCCGACTAAACAAGAGACCCAGTACTTC	CAWSVPTKQETQYF
TRBV6-4	TRBJ2-3	once	-	TGTGCCAGCAGTGACTCGCCAGGAACAGATACGCAGTATTTT	CASSDSPGTDTQYF